This T cell receptor (beta chain) was captured in a study of blood T cell repertoires in COVID-19. Study overall: Spain, Italy and the United States supplied samples that represented acute and convalescent COVID-19. The cDNA or gDNA used as material had been derived from T cells, B-cell-depleted T cells, or PBMCs.

Per the germline V gene, CDR1 is MGHRA and CDR2 is YSYEKL. The CDR3 is 11 amino acids. Trimming left V 1 base short and J 6 bases short, with 3 bases between. TCRdb's table, derived via immunoSEQ multiplex PCR, lists solely in-frame clones and lacks some. The table lists around 42,000 clones, around 84% of them singletons. The source material was peripheral blood. The chain employs TRBV4-1 and TRBJ1-1; the D is unclear. This TCR was recovered from a man aged 70 or older with acute or convalescent COVID-19. CDR3 amino acids: CASSQGAEAFF. In DNA, the CDR3 is TGCGCCAGCAGCCAAGGCGCTGAAGCTTTCTTT.